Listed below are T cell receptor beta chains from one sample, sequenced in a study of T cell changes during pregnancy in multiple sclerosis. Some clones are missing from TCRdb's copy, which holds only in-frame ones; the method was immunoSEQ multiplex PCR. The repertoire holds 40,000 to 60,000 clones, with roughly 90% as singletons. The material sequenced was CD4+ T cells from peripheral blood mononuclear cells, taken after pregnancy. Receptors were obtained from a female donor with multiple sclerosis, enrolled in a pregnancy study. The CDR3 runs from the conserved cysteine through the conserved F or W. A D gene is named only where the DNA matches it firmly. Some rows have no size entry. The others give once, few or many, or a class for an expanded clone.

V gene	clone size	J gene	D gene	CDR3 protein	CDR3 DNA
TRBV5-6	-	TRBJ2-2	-	CASSLVGPNTGELFF	TGTGCCAGCAGCTTGGTGGGGCCTAACACCGGGGAGCTGTTTTTT
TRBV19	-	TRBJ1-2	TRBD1	CASSPQGQGVSGYTF	TGTGCCAGTAGCCCTCAGGGACAGGGGGTCTCTGGCTACACCTTC
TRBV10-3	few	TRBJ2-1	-	CAISAAGSYNEQFF	TGTGCCATCAGTGCGGCGGGGTCCTACAATGAGCAGTTCTTC
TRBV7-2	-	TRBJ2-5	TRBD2	CASSLAPSGSQETQYF	TGTGCCAGCAGCTTAGCGCCTAGCGGGAGCCAAGAGACCCAGTACTTC
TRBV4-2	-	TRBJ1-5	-	CASSQDRPDQPQHF	TGTGCCAGCAGCCAAGACAGGCCGGATCAGCCCCAGCATTTT
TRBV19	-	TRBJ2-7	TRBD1	CASRWDRSSYEQYF	TGTGCCAGTAGGTGGGACAGGAGCTCCTACGAGCAGTACTTC
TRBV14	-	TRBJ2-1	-	CASSQVRGYEQFF	TGTGCCAGCAGCCAAGTTAGGGGATATGAGCAGTTCTTC
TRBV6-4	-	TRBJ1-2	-	CASSDHPGQPYGYTF	TGTGCCAGCAGTGACCACCCCGGACAGCCCTATGGCTACACCTTC
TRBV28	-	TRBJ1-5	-	CASSLFDRPNQPQHF	TGTGCCAGCAGTTTATTCGACAGGCCAAATCAGCCCCAGCATTTT
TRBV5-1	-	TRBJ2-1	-	CASSPEGVAEQFF	TGCGCCAGCAGCCCCGAGGGAGTTGCTGAGCAGTTCTTC
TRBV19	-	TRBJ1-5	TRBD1	CASSTDRGGGPQHF	TGTGCCAGTAGCACCGACAGGGGAGGAGGGCCCCAGCATTTT
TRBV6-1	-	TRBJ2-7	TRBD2	CASSAVTSGYYEQYF	TGTGCCAGCAGCGCCGTGACTAGCGGGTACTACGAGCAGTACTTC
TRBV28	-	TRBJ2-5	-	CASRSIETQYF	TGTGCCAGCAGGTCTATCGAGACCCAGTACTTC